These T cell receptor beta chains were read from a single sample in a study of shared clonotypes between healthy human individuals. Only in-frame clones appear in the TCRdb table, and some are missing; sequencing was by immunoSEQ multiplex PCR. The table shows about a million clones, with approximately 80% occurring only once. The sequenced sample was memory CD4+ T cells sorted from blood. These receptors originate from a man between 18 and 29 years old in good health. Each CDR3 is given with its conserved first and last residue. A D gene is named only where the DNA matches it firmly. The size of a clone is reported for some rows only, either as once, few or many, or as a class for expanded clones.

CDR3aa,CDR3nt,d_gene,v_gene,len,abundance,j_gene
CASSSGGTSTGELFF,TGCGCCAGCAGCTCTGGCGGGACTAGTACCGGGGAGCTGTTTTTT,TRBD2,TRBV5-1,15,NA,TRBJ2-2
CAWSVGGGRFYEQYF,TGTGCCTGGAGTGTAGGTGGAGGTCGGTTCTACGAGCAGTACTTC,NA,TRBV30,15,NA,TRBJ2-7
CASMQPMDYGYTF,TGTGCCAGCATGCAGCCGATGGACTATGGCTACACCTTC,NA,TRBV28,13,few,TRBJ1-2
CASAGRGTTDTQYF,TGTGCCAGCGCCGGGAGGGGAACGACAGATACGCAGTATTTT,TRBD2,TRBV6-1,14,NA,TRBJ2-3
CASSRQGEETQYF,TGTGCCAGCAGTCGACAGGGGGAAGAGACCCAGTACTTC,TRBD1,TRBV2,13,few,TRBJ2-5
CASSSLGNEQFF,TGCGCCAGCAGCTCACTTGGCAATGAGCAGTTCTTC,NA,TRBV5-1,12,few,TRBJ2-1
CASSLGRTGELFF,TGTGCCAGCAGCCTCGGGCGGACCGGGGAGCTGTTTTTT,NA,TRBV7-6,13,NA,TRBJ2-2
CARATGEDGELFF,TGTGCCAGAGCCACAGGGGAGGACGGGGAGCTGTTTTTT,NA,TRBV2,13,NA,TRBJ2-2
CASSIGASGRLYNEQFF,TGTGCCAGTAGTATAGGGGCTAGCGGGAGATTATACAATGAGCAGTTCTTC,TRBD2,TRBV19,17,NA,TRBJ2-1
CASSDWDPSTDTQYF,TGTGCCAGCAGTGACTGGGATCCGAGCACAGATACGCAGTATTTT,NA,TRBV2,15,once,TRBJ2-3
CASSLAPSQGRGQETQYF,TGTGCCAGCAGCTTGGCCCCATCACAGGGTAGGGGTCAAGAGACCCAGTACTTC,NA,TRBV5-4,18,NA,TRBJ2-5